These 2 T cell receptor beta chains were sequenced from one sample in a study of blood T cell repertoires in COVID-19. Here immunoSEQ multiplex PCR was the method, and the copy in TCRdb shows in-frame clones only, minus some. In the table there are 60,000 to 80,000 clones, 85% of which are singletons. Sequenced: peripheral blood. Receptor source: a man between 50 and 59 years old with acute or convalescent COVID-19.

V gene TRBV2 combines with J gene TRBJ2-1; a weak D match, TRBD2 (7 bases). Germline lookup yields CDR1 SNHLY and CDR2 FYNNEI. CDR3 length equals 22 residues. Trimming took off 4 bases at V and 3 bases at J, with 34 bases between the two ends. As DNA, the CDR3 is TGTGCCAGCAGTGGAAAACGACGGGACTACAACTGGGGGGAGGGGGACTACAATGAGCAGTTCTTC. This gives the protein CASSGKRRDYNWGEGDYNEQFF.

This clone was observed once. The chain has TRBV27 and TRBJ2-1; perhaps TRBD2 as D (6 bases). Looked up from germline, CDR1 is MNHEY and CDR2 is SMNVEV (reference sequence). CDR3 length equals 14 residues. V lost 6 bases and J 6 bases, leaving 15 bases between the germline ends. CDR3 bases: TGTGCCAGCAGGATGGGGCGGGGTAGCAATGAGCAGTTCTTC. Translating it yields CASRMGRGSNEQFF.